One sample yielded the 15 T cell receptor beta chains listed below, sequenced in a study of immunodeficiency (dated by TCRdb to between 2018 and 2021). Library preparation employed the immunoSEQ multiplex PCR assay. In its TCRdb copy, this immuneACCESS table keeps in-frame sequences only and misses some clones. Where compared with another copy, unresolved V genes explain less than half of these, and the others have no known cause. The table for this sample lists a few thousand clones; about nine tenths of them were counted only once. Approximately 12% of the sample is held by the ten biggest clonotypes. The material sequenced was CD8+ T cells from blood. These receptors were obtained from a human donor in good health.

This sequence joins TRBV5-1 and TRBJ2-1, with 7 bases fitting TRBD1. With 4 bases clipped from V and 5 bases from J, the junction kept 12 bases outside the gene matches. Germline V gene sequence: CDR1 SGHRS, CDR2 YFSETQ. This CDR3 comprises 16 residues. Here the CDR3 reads CASSGRQGTDNNEQFF. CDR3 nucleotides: TGCGCCAGCAGCGGGAGACAGGGCACTGATAACAATGAGCAGTTCTTC.

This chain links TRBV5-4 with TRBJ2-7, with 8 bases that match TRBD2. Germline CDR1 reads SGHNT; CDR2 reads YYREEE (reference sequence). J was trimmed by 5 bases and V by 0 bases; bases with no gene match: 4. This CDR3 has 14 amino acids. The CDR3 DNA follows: TGTGCCAGCAGCTTGGGCGGGGGGCCGAACGAGCAGTACTTC. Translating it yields CASSLGGGPNEQYF.

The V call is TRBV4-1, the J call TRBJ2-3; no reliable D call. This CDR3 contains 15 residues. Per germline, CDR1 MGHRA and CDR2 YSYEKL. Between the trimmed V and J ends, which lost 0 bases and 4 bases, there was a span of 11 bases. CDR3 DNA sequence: TGCGCCAGCAGCCAAGATCCCGCCCCGGCAGATACGCAGTATTTT. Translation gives CASSQDPAPADTQYF.

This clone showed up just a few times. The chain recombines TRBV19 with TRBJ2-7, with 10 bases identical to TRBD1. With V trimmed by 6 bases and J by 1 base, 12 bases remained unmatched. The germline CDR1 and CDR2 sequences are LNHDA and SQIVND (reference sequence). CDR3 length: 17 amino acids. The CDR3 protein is CASSQRTGTGVSYEQYF. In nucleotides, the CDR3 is TGTGCCAGTAGCCAGAGGACCGGGACAGGGGTTTCCTACGAGCAGTACTTC.

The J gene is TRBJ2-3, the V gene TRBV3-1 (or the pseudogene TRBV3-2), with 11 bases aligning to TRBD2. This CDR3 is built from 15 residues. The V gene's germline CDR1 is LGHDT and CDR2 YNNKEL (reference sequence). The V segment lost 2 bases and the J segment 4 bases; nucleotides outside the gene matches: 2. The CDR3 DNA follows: TGTGCCAGCAGCCAAACTAGCGGGGGTGCAGATACGCAGTATTTT. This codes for CASSQTSGGADTQYF.

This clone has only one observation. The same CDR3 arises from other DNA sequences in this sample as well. CDR3 amino acids: CASSLAGYNSPLHF. CDR3 nucleotide sequence: TGTGCCAGCAGCTTAGCAGGGTATAATTCACCCCTCCACTTT. The chain carries TRBV5-6 and TRBJ1-6; D is perhaps TRBD1 (5 bases). This CDR3 is built from 14 residues. Trimming removed 2 bases from V and 4 bases from J, with 7 bases in between. Germline V gene data show CDR1 as SGHDT and CDR2 as YYEEEE.

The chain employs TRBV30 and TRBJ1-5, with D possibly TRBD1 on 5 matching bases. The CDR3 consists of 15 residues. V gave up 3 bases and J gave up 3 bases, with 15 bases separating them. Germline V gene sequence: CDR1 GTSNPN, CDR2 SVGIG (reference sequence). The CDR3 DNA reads TGTGCCTGGAGCTCCGGGACTGAGAACAATCAGCCCCAGCATTTT. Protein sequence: CAWSSGTENNQPQHF.

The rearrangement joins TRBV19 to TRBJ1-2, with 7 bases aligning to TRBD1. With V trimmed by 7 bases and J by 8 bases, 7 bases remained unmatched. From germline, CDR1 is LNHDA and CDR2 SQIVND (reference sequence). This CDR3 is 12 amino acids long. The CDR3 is CASIGAQGGYTF. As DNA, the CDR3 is TGTGCCAGTATTGGGGCACAGGGGGGCTACACCTTC.

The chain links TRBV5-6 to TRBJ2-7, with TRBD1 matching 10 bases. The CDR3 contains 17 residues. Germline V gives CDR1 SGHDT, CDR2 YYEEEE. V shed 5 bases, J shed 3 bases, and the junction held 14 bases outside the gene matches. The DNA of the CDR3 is TGTGCCAGCAGTTACGACCCGGGACAGGGGAGCCACTACGAGCAGTACTTC. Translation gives CASSYDPGQGSHYEQYF.

The CDR3 sequence: CASSQYIQGYTF. The CDR3 nucleotides are TGTGCCAGCAGTCAATACATACAAGGCTACACCTTC. The chain links TRBV7-6 to TRBJ1-2, with unresolved D. Germline CDR1 and CDR2: SGHVS and FNYEAQ. The CDR3 runs to 12 residues. V shed 6 bases and J shed 8 bases, with 13 bases lying between them.

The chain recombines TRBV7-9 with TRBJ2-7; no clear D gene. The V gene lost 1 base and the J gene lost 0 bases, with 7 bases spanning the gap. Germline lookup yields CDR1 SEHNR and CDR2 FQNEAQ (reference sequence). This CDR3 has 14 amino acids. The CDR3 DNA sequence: TGTGCCAGCAGCTTAGTGGGGAACTCCTACGAGCAGTACTTC. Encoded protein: CASSLVGNSYEQYF.

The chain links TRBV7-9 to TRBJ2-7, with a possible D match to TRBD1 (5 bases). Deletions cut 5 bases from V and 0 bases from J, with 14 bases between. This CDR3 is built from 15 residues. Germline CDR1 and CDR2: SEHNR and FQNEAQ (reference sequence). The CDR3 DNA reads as TGTGCCAGCAGCACCTCCGGGCAGGGCTCCTACGAGCAGTACTTC. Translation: CASSTSGQGSYEQYF.

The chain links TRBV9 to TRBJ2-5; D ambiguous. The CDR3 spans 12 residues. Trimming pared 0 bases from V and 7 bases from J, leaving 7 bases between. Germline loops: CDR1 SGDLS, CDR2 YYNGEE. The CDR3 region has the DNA TGTGCCAGCAGCGTAGAGCAGTGGACCCAGTACTTC. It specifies CASSVEQWTQYF.

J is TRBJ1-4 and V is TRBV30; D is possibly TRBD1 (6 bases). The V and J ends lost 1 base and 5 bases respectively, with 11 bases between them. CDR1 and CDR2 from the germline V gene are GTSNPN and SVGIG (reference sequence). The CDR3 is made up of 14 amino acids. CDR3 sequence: CAWSELGGNEKLFF. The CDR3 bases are TGTGCCTGGAGTGAGTTAGGGGGGAATGAAAAACTGTTTTTT.

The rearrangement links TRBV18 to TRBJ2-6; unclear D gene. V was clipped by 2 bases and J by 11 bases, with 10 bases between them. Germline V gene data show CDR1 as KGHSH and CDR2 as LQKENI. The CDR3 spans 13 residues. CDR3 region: CASSPTPKDVLTF. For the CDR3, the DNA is TGTGCCAGCTCACCAACCCCAAAGGACGTCCTGACTTTC. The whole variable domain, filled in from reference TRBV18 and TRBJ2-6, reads NAGVMQNPRHLVRRRGQEARLRCSPMKGHSHVYWYRQLPEEGLKFMVYLQKENIIDESGMPKERFSAEFPKEGPSILRIQQVVRGDSAAYFCASSPTPKDVLTFGAGSRLTVL.